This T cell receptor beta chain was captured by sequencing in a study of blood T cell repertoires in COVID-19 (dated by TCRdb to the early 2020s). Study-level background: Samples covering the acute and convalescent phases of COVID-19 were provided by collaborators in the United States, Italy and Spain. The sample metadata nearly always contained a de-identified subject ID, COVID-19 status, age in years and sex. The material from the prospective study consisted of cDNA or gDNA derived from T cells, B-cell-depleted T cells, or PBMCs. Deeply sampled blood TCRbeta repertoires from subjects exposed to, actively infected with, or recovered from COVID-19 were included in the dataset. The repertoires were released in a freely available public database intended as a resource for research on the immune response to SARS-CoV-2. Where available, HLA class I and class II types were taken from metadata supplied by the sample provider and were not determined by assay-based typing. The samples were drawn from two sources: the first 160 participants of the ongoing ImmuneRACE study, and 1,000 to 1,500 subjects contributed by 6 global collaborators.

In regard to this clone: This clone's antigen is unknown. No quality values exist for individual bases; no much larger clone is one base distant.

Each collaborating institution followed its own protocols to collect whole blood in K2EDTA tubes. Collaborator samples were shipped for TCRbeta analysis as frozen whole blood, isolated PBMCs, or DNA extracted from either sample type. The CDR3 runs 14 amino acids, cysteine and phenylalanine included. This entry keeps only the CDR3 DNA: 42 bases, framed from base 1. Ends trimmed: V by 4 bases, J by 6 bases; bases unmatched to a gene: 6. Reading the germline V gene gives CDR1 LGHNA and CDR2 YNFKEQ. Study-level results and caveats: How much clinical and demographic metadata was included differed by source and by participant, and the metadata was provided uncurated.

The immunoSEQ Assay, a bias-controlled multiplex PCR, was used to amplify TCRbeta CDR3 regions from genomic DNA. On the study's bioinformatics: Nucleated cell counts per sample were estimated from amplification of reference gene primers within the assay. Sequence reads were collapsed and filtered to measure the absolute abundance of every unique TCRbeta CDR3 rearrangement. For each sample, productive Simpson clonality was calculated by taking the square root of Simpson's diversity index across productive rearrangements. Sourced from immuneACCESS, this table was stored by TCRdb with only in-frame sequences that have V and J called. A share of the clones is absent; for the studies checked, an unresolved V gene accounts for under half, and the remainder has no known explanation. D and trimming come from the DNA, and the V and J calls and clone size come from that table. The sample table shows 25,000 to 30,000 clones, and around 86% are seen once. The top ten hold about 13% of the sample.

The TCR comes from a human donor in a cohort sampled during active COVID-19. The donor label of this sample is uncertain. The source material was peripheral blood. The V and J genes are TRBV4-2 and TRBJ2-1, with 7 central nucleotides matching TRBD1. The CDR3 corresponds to CASSPRAGGNEQFF. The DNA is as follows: TGTGCCAGCAGCCCAAGGGCAGGGGGCAATGAGCAGTTCTTC.